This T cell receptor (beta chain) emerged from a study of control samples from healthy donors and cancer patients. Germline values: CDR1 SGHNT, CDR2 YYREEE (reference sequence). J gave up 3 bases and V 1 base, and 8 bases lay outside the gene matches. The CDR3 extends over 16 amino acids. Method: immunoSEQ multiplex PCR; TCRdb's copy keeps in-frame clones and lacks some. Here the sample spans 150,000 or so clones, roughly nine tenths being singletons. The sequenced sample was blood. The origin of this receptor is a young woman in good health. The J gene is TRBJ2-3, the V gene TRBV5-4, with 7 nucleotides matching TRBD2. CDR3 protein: CASSLLASGGTDTQYF. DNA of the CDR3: TGTGCCAGCAGCTTGTTGGCTAGCGGCGGGACAGATACGCAGTATTTT.